Listed below are T cell receptor beta chains from one sample, sequenced in a study of shared clonotypes between healthy human individuals. Profiling relied on immunoSEQ multiplex PCR, and the TCRdb table lists in-frame clones only, not all of them. The repertoire holds 2 million or so clones, with 95% as singletons. The source material was naive CD4+ T cells sorted from blood. The receptors were gathered from a man in his late teens or twenties in good health. Both conserved end residues are part of each CDR3. D genes are given only for firm matches. Clone size is stated in some rows and not others, as once, few, many or a class when expanded.

NA	NA	TRBV30	TRBJ1-1	CACQGKVYEAFF	TGTGCCTGCCAGGGGAAGGTCTATGAAGCTTTCTTT
NA	TRBD1	TRBV6-6	TRBJ2-1	CASSSTTGNSYNEQFF	TGTGCCAGCAGTTCCACGACAGGGAACTCCTACAATGAGCAGTTCTTC
few	NA	TRBV6-1	TRBJ1-6	CASSEGQPVVPLHF	TGTGCCAGCAGTGAGGGGCAGCCGGTAGTCCCCCTCCACTTT
NA	NA	TRBV12-5	TRBJ1-4	CASGWGQGSGEKLFF	TGTGCTAGTGGTTGGGGTCAGGGGTCAGGTGAAAAACTGTTTTTT
few	TRBD1	TRBV6-5	TRBJ1-1	CASSLGTGNTEAFF	TGTGCCAGCAGCTTAGGGACAGGGAACACTGAAGCTTTCTTT
NA	NA	TRBV30	TRBJ2-5	CAWGFETQYF	TGTGCCTGGGGATTCGAGACCCAGTACTTC
once	TRBD2	TRBV2	TRBJ2-7	CASTGSGSAHEQYF	TGTGCCAGCACCGGAAGCGGGAGCGCCCACGAGCAGTACTTC
NA	NA	TRBV9	TRBJ1-5	CASSVGVTGNQPQHF	TGTGCCAGCAGCGTAGGGGTAACCGGCAATCAGCCCCAGCATTTT
NA	TRBD1	TRBV6-6	TRBJ1-4	CATQGAANEKLFF	TGTGCCACCCAGGGGGCAGCTAATGAAAAACTGTTTTTT
NA	NA	TRBV11-2	TRBJ2-1	CASRQLRDGGRTYNEQFF	TGTGCCAGCAGACAACTAAGGGACGGAGGGAGAACCTACAATGAGCAGTTCTTC
NA	NA	TRBV21-1	TRBJ1-4	CASGPGLPGNMNEKLFF	TGTGCCAGCGGACCCGGACTCCCCGGGAATATGAATGAAAAACTGTTTTTT
NA	NA	TRBV5-8	TRBJ1-4	CASSLGIKDF	TGTGCCAGCAGCTTGGGAATAAAGGACTTT
NA	NA	TRBV20-1	TRBJ1-1	CSAEGNTEAFF	TGCAGTGCCGAGGGGAACACTGAAGCTTTCTTT
NA	NA	TRBV18	TRBJ1-2	CASSPAGNYGYTF	TGTGCCAGCTCACCAGCAGGGAACTATGGCTACACCTTC
NA	NA	TRBV25-1	TRBJ1-2	CASSGGVINYGYTF	TGTGCCAGCAGTGGAGGGGTTATCAACTATGGCTACACCTTC
NA	NA	TRBV6-4	TRBJ2-5	CASSGDGSTQETQYF	TGTGCCAGCAGTGGGGACGGGTCAACGCAAGAGACCCAGTACTTC
NA	TRBD2	TRBV30	TRBJ2-3	CAWSVLAGAQAQYF	TGTGCCTGGAGTGTATTAGCGGGAGCCCAGGCGCAGTATTTT
NA	TRBD2	TRBV4-3	TRBJ2-1	CASSQGFLTSGSGEQFF	TGCGCCAGCAGCCAGGGGTTCCTGACTAGCGGGAGTGGTGAGCAGTTCTTC
once	TRBD2	TRBV2	TRBJ2-5	CASKGLAETQYF	TGTGCCAGCAAGGGACTAGCGGAGACCCAGTACTTC
NA	NA	TRBV5-4	TRBJ2-7	CASSFGDPPYEQYF	TGTGCCAGCAGCTTCGGAGACCCCCCCTACGAGCAGTACTTC
few	NA	TRBV6-5	TRBJ1-2	CASSYSEGIYGYTF	TGTGCCAGCAGTTACTCGGAGGGGATCTATGGCTACACCTTC
NA	NA	TRBV27	TRBJ1-2	CASSLGQGNYGYTF	TGTGCCAGCAGTTTAGGGCAGGGGAACTATGGCTACACCTTC
NA	NA	TRBV2	TRBJ1-2	CASREGRSLGGYTF	TGTGCCAGCAGAGAGGGACGGAGCTTGGGAGGCTACACCTTC
NA	NA	TRBV4-3	TRBJ1-1	CASSRSTGPVNTEAFF	TGCGCCAGCAGCCGGTCTACGGGACCGGTAAACACTGAAGCTTTCTTT
NA	TRBD1	TRBV7-9	TRBJ1-6	CASSLTGANSPLHF	TGTGCCAGCAGCTTAACAGGGGCTAATTCACCCCTCCACTTT
NA	NA	TRBV29-1	TRBJ2-7	CSVAPRQASYEQYF	TGCAGCGTCGCGCCTCGACAGGCTTCCTACGAGCAGTACTTC
NA	NA	TRBV5-8	TRBJ1-4	CASSLMGTTNEKLFF	TGTGCCAGCAGCTTGATGGGGACAACTAATGAAAAACTGTTTTTT
NA	NA	TRBV11-2	TRBJ2-3	CASSPVGVADTQYF	TGTGCCAGCAGCCCCGTGGGGGTTGCAGATACGCAGTATTTT
NA	NA	TRBV7-3	TRBJ1-1	CASSFSENTEAFF	TGTGCCAGCAGCTTTTCTGAAAACACTGAAGCTTTCTTT
NA	TRBD2	TRBV9	TRBJ2-7	CASSVQGLAGGSEQYF	TGTGCCAGCAGCGTCCAGGGACTAGCGGGGGGTAGCGAGCAGTACTTC
NA	NA	TRBV6-5	TRBJ2-5	CASSLKSRDFETQYF	TGTGCCAGCAGTCTCAAATCGCGGGACTTTGAGACCCAGTACTTC